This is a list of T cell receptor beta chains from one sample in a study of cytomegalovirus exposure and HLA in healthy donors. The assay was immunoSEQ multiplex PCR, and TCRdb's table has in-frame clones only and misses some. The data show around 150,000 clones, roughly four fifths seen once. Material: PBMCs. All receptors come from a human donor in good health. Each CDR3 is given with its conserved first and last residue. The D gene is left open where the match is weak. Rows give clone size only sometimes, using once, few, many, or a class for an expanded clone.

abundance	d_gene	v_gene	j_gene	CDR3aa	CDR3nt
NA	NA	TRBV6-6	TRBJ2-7	CASSYRGSGEQYF	TGTGCCAGCAGTTACCGTGGATCGGGGGAGCAGTACTTC
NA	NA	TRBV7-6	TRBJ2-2	CASSPHAERANTGELFF	TGTGCCAGCAGCCCCCACGCGGAGCGCGCGAACACCGGGGAGCTGTTTTTT
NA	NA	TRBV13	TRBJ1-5	CASSPGISNQPQHF	TGTGCCAGCAGCCCAGGGATTAGCAATCAGCCCCAGCATTTT
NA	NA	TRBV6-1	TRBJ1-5	CASSFQGNSNQPQHF	TGTGCCAGCAGTTTCCAGGGGAATAGCAATCAGCCCCAGCATTTT
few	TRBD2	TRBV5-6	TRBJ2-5	CASSLAGGTSGEETQYF	TGTGCCAGCAGCTTGGCCGGGGGGACTAGCGGGGAAGAGACCCAGTACTTC
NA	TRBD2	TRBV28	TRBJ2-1	CASRRGGGARFNEQFF	TGTGCCAGCAGGCGGGGCGGGGGGGCCCGGTTCAATGAGCAGTTCTTC
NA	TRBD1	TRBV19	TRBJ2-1	CASNLDRGPRNEQFF	TGTGCCAGTAATCTCGACAGGGGTCCAAGAAATGAGCAGTTCTTC
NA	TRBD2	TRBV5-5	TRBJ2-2	CASSVSGGVLTGELFF	TGTGCCAGCAGCGTTAGCGGGGGGGTCCTCACCGGGGAGCTGTTTTTT
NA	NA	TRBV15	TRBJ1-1	CATSRDGAGLPEAFF	TGTGCCACCAGCAGAGACGGGGCGGGGTTACCTGAAGCTTTCTTT
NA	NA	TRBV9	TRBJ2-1	CASSVEQISYNEQFF	TGTGCCAGCAGCGTAGAGCAAATCTCCTACAATGAGCAGTTCTTC
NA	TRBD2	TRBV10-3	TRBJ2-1	CAISDGSGDEQFF	TGTGCCATCAGTGACGGCAGCGGGGATGAGCAGTTCTTC
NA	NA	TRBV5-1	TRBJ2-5	CASSLALSGMETQYF	TGCGCCAGCAGCTTGGCTCTTTCAGGGATGGAGACCCAGTACTTC
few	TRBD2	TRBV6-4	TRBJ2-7	CASSEGTSGFTYEQYF	TGTGCCAGCAGTGAAGGGACTAGCGGGTTCACCTACGAGCAGTACTTC
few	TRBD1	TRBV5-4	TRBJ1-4	CASSLKLGQGGEKLFF	TGTGCCAGCAGCCTAAAGTTAGGACAGGGTGGGGAAAAACTGTTTTTT
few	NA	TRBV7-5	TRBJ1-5	CARTGGGLRPQHF	TGTGCCAGAACCGGGGGGGGACTAAGGCCCCAGCATTTT
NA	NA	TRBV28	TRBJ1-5	CASTPDRLRPQHF	TGTGCCAGCACCCCGGACAGACTTCGGCCCCAGCATTTT
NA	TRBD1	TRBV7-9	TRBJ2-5	CASSLVVGTGAAETQYF	TGTGCCAGCAGCTTAGTAGTGGGGACAGGGGCCGCAGAGACCCAGTACTTC
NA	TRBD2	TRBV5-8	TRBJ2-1	CASSLEISSGLADNEQFF	TGTGCCAGCAGCTTGGAAATCTCTTCGGGACTAGCGGACAATGAGCAGTTCTTC
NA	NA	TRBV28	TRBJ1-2	CASSLTQEHYGYTF	TGTGCCAGCAGTCTGACACAGGAGCACTATGGCTACACCTTC
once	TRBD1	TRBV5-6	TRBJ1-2	CASSHRGSVGYGYPF	TGTGCCAGCAGCCACAGGGGGAGTGTCGGCTATGGCTACCCCTTC
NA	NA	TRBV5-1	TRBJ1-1	CASTNVGGGGTEAFF	TGCGCCAGCACCAACGTCGGGGGGGGTGGAACTGAAGCTTTCTTT
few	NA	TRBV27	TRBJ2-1	CASSRRQVGEQFF	TGTGCCAGCAGCCGTAGACAGGTTGGTGAGCAGTTCTTC
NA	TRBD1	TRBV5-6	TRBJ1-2	CASSLNRGYGYTF	TGTGCCAGCAGCTTGAACAGGGGGTATGGCTACACCTTC
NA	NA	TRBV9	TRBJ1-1	CASSLKGTGSNTEAFF	TGTGCCAGCAGCCTCAAAGGAACAGGGTCGAATACTGAAGCTTTCTTT
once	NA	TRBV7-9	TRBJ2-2	CASSPRTPNTGELFF	TGTGCCAGCAGCCCGCGGACACCGAACACCGGGGAGCTGTTTTTT
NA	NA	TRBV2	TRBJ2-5	CASQSGTQYF	TGTGCCAGCCAGTCGGGGACCCAGTACTTC
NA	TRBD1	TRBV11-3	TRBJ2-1	CASSRNRGVLNEQFF	TGTGCCAGCAGCCGCAACAGGGGGGTCCTCAATGAGCAGTTCTTC
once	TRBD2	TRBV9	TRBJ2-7	CASSPTSGLEQYF	TGTGCCAGCAGCCCCACTAGCGGTCTCGAGCAGTACTTC
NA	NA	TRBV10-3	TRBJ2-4	CAISPDTAKNIQYF	TGTGCCATCAGCCCTGACACGGCCAAAAACATTCAGTACTTC
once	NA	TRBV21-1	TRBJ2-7	CASNGTRIEQYF	TGTGCCAGCAACGGGACTAGAATCGAGCAGTACTTC
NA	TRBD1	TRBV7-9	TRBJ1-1	CASRAGGTEAFF	TGTGCCAGTCGTGCAGGGGGTACTGAAGCTTTCTTT
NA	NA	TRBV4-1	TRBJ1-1	CASSHQTGKVNTEAFF	TGCGCCAGCAGCCACCAAACAGGGAAGGTCAACACTGAAGCTTTCTTT
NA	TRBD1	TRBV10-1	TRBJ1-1	CASKRQGNAFF	TGCGCCAGCAAAAGACAGGGAAATGCTTTCTTT
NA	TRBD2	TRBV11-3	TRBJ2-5	CASSARGLAGGPPNF	TGTGCCAGCAGCGCCCGGGGACTAGCGGGGGGGCCCCCTAACTTC
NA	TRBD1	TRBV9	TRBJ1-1	CASSADRVNTEAFF	TGTGCCAGCAGCGCCGACAGGGTCAACACTGAAGCTTTCTTT
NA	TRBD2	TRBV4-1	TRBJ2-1	CASSQVGTKRDNEQFF	TGCGCCAGCAGCCAAGTAGGGACTAAAAGGGACAATGAGCAGTTCTTC
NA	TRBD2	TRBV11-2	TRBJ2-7	CASSLVASGTYEQYF	TGTGCCAGCAGCTTAGTCGCTAGCGGGACCTACGAGCAGTACTTC
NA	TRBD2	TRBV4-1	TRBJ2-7	CASSQRASGGPHEQYF	TGCGCCAGCAGCCAACGAGCTAGCGGGGGCCCTCACGAGCAGTACTTC
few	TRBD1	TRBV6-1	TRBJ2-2	CASSLRGPGELFF	TGTGCCAGTTCCCTCAGGGGGCCCGGGGAGCTGTTTTTT
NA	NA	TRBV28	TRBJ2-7	CASSARGGVIAGSYEQYF	TGTGCCAGCAGTGCTCGAGGGGGGGTAATAGCGGGTTCCTACGAGCAGTACTTC
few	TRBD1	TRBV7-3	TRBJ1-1	CASSSTGGGTEAFF	TGTGCCAGCAGCTCAACAGGGGGCGGAACTGAAGCTTTCTTT
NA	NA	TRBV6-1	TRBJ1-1	CASSDATLNTEAFF	TGTGCCAGCAGTGACGCTACTCTGAACACTGAAGCTTTCTTT